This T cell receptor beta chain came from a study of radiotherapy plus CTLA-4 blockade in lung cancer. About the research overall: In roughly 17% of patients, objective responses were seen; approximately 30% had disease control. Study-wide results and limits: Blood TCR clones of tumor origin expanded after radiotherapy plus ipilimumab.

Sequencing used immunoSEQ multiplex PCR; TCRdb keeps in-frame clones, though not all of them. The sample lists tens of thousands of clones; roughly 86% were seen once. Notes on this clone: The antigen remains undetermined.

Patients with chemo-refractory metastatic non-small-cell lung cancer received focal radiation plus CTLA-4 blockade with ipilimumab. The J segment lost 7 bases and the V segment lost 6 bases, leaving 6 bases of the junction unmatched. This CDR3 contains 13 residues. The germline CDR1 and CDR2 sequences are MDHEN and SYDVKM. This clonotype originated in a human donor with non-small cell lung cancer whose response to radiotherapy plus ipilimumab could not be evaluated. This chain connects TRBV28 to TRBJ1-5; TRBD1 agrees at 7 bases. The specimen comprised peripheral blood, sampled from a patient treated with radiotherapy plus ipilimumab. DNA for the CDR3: TGTGCCAGCAGCGAGACAGGGAACCAGCCCCAGCATTTT. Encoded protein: CASSETGNQPQHF.